The rows below give T cell receptor beta chains drawn from one sample of a study of response to subunit inactivated influenza vaccine. In TCRdb, the RT-PCR reads were re-called with MiXCR into one record per CDR3 protein. The sample shows hundreds of thousands of distinct CDR3 sequences, 14% of them seen only once. The starting material was PBMCs from blood, obtained less than 15 days before vaccination. These TCRs come from a man aged 50 to 59 who received an inactivated influenza vaccine. Both conserved end residues are part of each CDR3. D genes are given only for firm matches. Rows may omit the clone size; those that give it use once, few, many or a size class.

16	TRBV9	.	TRBD1	TRBJ2-3	TGTGCCAGCAGCGAGCCCCGGGACAGTAAAGGGGATACGCAGTATTTT	CASSEPRDSKGDTQYF
15	TRBV28	few	TRBD2	TRBJ2-7	TGTGCCAGCAGTTTGGAACTAGCGGAAGAATACGAGCAGTACTTC	CASSLELAEEYEQYF
15	TRBV7-9	.	.	TRBJ2-1	TGTGCCAGCAGCTTCCCGGGACTGGCCTACAATGAGCAGTTCTTC	CASSFPGLAYNEQFF
17	TRBV2	.	.	TRBJ1-5	TGTGCCCTCAGTCCGCGGGGGGCTTATCATAGCAATCAGCCCCAGCATTTT	CALSPRGAYHSNQPQHF
14	TRBV11-3	.	.	TRBJ1-1	TGTGCCAGCAGCTTACAGGGGACGGACACTGAAGCTTTCTTT	CASSLQGTDTEAFF
15	TRBV10-2	few	.	TRBJ2-2	TGCGCCAGCAGGAGGGGGGGCCCTCTCTCCGGGGAGCTGTTTTTT	CASRRGGPLSGELFF
15	TRBV14	.	.	TRBJ2-2	TGTGCCAGCAGCCGAGCAGGGATAGTAAGCCGGGAGCTGTTTTTT	CASSRAGIVSRELFF
15	TRBV24-1	.	TRBD2	TRBJ2-7	TGTGCCACCAGTGAAACTAGCGGGAGGGCCTCCGAGCAGTACTTC	CATSETSGRASEQYF
16	TRBV29-1	many	.	TRBJ2-2	TGCAGCGTTGGGACTTTTGGAGGGGGTATCACCGGGGAGCTGTTTTTT	CSVGTFGGGITGELFF
14	TRBV9	many	.	TRBJ2-3	TGTGCCAGCAGCGTAAGTGGTGTCACAGATACGCAGTATTTT	CASSVSGVTDTQYF
15	TRBV6-2/TRBV6-3	few	.	TRBJ2-7	TGTGCCAGCAGTCGACAGCGGAGCCGTTACTACGAGCAGTACTTC	CASSRQRSRYYEQYF
18	TRBV10-3	many	TRBD1	TRBJ2-3	TGTGCCATCAGTGAGCCATTAGACAGGGACAAGAAGGGTGATACGCAGTATTTT	CAISEPLDRDKKGDTQYF
11	TRBV5-1	many	.	TRBJ2-7	TGCGCCAGCAGGGCAGACTACGAGCAGTACTTC	CASRADYEQYF